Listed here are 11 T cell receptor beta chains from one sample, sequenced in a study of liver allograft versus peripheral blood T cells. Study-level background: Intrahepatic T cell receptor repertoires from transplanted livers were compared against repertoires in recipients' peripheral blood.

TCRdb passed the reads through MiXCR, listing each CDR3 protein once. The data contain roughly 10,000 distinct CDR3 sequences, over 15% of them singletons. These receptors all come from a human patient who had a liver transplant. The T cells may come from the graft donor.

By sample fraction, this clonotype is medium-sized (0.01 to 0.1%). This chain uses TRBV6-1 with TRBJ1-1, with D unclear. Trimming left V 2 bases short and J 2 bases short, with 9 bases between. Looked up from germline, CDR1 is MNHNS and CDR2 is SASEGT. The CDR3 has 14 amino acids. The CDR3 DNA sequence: TGTGCCAGCAGTGAATTCGGACCCAACACTGAAGCTTTCTTT. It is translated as CASSEFGPNTEAFF.

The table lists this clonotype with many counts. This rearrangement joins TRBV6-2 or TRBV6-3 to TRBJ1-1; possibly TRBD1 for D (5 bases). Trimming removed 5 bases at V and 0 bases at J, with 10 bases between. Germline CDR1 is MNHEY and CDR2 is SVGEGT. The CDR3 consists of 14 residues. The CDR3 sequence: CASSKPQVNTEAFF. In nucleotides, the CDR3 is TGTGCCAGCAGTAAACCACAGGTGAACACTGAAGCTTTCTTT.

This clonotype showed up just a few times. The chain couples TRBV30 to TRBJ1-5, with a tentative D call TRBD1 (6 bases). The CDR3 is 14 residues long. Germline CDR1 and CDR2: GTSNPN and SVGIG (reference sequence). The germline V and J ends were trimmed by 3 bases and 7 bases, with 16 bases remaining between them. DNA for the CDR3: TGTGCCTGGAGCGCCTCCCGGGGGGGCCAGCCCCAGCATTTT. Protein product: CAWSASRGGQPQHF.

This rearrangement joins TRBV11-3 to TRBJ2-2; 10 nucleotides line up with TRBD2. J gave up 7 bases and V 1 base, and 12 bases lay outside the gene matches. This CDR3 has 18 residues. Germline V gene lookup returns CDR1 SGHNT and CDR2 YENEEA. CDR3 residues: CASSLVGQREGRRGELFF. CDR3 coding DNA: TGTGCCAGCAGCTTAGTGGGCCAGCGGGAGGGCCGACGCGGGGAGCTGTTTTTT.

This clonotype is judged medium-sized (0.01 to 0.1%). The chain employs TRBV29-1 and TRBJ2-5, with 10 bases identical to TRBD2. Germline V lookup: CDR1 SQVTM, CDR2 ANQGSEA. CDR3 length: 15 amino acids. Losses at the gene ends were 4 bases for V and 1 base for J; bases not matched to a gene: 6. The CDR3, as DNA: TGCAGCGTTGGACTAGCGGGCCGTTTCCAAGAGACCCAGTACTTC. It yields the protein CSVGLAGRFQETQYF.

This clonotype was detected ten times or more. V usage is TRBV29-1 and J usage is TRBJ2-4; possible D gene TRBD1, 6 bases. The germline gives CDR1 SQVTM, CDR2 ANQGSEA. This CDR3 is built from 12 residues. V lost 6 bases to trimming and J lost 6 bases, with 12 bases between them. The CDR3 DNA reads TGCAGCGTCGAGGACAGTCTAAACATTCAGTACTTC. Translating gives CSVEDSLNIQYF.

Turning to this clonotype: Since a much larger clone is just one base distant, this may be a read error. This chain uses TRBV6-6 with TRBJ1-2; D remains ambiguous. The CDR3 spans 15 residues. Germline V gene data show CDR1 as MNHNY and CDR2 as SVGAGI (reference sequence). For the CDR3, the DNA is TGTGTCAGCAGTGAAGCAAGCGGTTGGAACTATGGCTACACCTTC. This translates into CVSSEASGWNYGYTF.

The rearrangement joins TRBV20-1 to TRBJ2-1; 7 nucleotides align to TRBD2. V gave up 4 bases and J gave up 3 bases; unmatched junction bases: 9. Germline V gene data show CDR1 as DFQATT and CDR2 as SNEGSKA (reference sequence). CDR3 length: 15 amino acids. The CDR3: CSANGGGILYNEQFF. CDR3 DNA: TGCAGTGCTAACGGGGGAGGGATCCTCTACAATGAGCAGTTCTTC.

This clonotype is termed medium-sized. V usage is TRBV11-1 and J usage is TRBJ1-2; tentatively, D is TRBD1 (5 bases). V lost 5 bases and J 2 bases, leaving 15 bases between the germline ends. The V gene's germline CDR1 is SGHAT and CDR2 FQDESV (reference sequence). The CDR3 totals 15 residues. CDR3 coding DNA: TGTGCCAGCAGCCTCGCACAGGAGTCAAACTATGGCTACACCTTC. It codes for CASSLAQESNYGYTF. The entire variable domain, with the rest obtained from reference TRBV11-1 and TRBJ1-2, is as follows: EAEVAQSPRYKITEKSQAVAFWCDPISGHATLYWYRQILGQGPELLVQFQDESVVDDSQLPKDRFSAERLKGVDSTLKIQPAELGDSAMYLCASSLAQESNYGYTFGSGTRLTVV.

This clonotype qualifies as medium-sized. CDR3 residues: CASTRRQGRATNEKLFF. The CDR3 DNA sequence: TGTGCCAGTACCCGTCGACAGGGGCGGGCAACTAATGAAAAACTGTTTTTT. The rearrangement joins TRBV19 to TRBJ1-4; 8 bases fit TRBD1. This CDR3 is built from 17 residues. The J segment lost 0 bases and the V segment lost 7 bases, leaving 10 bases of the junction unmatched. CDR1 and CDR2 from the germline V gene are LNHDA and SQIVND (reference sequence).

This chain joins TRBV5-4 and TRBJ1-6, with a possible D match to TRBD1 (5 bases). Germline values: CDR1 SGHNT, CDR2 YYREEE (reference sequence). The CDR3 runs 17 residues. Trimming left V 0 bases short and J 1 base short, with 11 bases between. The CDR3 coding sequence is TGTGCCAGCAGCTTGGAGGGGTCGAGGTCCTATAATTCACCCCTCCACTTT. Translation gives CASSLEGSRSYNSPLHF.